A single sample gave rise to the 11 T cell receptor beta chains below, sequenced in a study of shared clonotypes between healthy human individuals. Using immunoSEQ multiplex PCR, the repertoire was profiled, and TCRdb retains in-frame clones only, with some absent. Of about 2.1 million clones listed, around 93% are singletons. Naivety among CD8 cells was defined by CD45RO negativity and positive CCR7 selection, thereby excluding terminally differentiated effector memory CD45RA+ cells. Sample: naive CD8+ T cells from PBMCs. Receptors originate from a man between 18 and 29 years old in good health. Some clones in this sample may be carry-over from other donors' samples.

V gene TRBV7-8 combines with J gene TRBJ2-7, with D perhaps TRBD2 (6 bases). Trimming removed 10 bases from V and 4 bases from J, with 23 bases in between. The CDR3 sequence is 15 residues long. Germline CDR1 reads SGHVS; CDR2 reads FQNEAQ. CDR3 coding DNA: TGTGCCACCTTCCGGCGGGGCGGCGAAGGGTACGAGCAGTACTTC. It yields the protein CATFRRGGEGYEQYF.

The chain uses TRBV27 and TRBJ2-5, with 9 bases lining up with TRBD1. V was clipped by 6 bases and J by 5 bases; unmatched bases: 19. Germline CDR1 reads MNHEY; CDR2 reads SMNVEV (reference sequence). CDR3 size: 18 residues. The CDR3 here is CASRLNGWAQGAMETQYF. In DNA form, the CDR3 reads TGTGCCAGCAGACTAAACGGCTGGGCACAGGGGGCGATGGAGACCCAGTACTTC.

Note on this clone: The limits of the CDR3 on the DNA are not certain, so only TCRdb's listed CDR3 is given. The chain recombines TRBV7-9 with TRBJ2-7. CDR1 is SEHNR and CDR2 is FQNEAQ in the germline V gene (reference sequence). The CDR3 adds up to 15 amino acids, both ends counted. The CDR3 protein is CASSPSSGRAYEQYF.

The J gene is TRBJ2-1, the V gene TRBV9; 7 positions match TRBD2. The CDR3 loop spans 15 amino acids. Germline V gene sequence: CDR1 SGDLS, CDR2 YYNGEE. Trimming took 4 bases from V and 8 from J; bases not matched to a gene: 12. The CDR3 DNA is TGTGCCAGCAGCTTTAGCGGGCTCGGATCTGATGAGCAGTTCTTC. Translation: CASSFSGLGSDEQFF. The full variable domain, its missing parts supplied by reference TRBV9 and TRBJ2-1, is DSGVTQTPKHLITATGQRVTLRCSPRSGDLSVYWYQQSLDQGLQFLIQYYNGEERAKGNILERFSAQQFPDLHSELNLSSLELGDSALYFCASSFSGLGSDEQFFGPGTRLTVL.

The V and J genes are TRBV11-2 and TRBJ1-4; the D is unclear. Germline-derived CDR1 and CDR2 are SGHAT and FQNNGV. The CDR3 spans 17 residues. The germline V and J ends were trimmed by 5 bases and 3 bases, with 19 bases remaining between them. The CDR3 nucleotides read TGTGCCAGCAGCCCAGAACCAGCGGGGAGGGCTAATGAAAAACTGTTTTTT. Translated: CASSPEPAGRANEKLFF. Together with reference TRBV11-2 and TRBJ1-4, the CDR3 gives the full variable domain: EAGVAQSPRYKIIEKRQSVAFWCNPISGHATLYWYQQILGQGPKLLIQFQNNGVVDDSQLPKDRFSAERLKGVDSTLKIQPAKLEDSAVYLCASSPEPAGRANEKLFFGSGTQLSVL.

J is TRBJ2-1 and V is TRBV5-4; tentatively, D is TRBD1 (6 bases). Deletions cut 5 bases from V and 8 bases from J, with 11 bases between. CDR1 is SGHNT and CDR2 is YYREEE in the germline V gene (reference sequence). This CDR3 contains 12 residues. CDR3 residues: CASSMDSYEQFF. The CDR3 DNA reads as TGTGCCAGCAGTATGGACAGCTATGAGCAGTTCTTC.

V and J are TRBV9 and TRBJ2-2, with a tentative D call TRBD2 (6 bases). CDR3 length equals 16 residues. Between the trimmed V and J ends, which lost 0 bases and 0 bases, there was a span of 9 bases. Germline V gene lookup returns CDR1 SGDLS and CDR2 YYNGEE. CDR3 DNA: TGTGCCAGCAGCGTAGGCGTAGCGGCGAACACCGGGGAGCTGTTTTTT. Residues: CASSVGVAANTGELFF.

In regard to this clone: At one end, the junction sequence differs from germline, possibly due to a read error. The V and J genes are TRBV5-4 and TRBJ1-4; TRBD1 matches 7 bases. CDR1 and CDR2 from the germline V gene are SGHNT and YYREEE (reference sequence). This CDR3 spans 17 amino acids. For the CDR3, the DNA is TGTGCCAGCAGCCAAGAAGTGGTAGGGGGGACAGCAGAAATACTGTTTTTT. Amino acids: CASSQEVVGGTAEILFF.

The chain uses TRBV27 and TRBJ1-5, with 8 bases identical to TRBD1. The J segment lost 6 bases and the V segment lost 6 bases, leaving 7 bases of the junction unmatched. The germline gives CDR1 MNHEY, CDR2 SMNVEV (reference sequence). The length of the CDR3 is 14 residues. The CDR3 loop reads CASSIRGRGQPQHF. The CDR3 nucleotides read TGTGCCAGCAGCATCAGGGGGCGCGGTCAGCCCCAGCATTTT.

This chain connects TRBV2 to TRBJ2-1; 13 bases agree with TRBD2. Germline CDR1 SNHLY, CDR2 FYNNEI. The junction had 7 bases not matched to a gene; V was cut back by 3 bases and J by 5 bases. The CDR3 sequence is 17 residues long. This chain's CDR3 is CASSERTSGSADNEQFF. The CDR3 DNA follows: TGTGCCAGCAGTGAGAGGACTAGCGGGAGTGCTGACAATGAGCAGTTCTTC.

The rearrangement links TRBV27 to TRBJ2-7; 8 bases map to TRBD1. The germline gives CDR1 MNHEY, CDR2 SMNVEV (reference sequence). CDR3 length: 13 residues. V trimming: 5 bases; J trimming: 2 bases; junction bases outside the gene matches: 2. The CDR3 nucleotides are TGTGCCAGCAGTAAGGACAGGGCCTACGAGCAGTACTTC. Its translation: CASSKDRAYEQYF.